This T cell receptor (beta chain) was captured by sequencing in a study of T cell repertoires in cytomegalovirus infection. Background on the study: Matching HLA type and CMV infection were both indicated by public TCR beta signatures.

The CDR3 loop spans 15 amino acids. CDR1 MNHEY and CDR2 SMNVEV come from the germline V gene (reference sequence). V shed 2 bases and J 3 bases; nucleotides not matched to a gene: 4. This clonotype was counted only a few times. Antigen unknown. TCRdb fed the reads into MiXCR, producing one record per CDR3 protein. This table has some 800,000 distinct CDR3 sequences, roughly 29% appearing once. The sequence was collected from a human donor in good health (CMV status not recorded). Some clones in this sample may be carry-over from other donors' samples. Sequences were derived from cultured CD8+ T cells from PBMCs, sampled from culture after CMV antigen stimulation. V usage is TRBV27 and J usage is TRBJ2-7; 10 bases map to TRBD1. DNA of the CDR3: TGTGCCAGCAGTTTAGACAGGGGGCGCGTCTACGAGCAGTACTTC. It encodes CASSLDRGRVYEQYF.